This T cell receptor beta chain came from a study of blood T cells in healthy people across ages. The ends were cut back, 3 bases at V and 2 bases at J, with 11 bases in the middle. This CDR3 is built from 15 residues. Peripheral blood, roughly 9.3 milliliters per donor, was collected. Concerning this clonotype: The antigen remains undetermined.

Study observations and caveats: Diversity figures derived from one million T cells were judged to underestimate the true value.

Together with a sample-barcoded 5' primer, a J-beta primer mix was included in a second PCR lasting about 7 to 12 cycles. Using its own MiXCR run on the 5' RACE reads, TCRdb lists one record per CDR3 protein. The table shows almost 550,000 distinct CDR3 sequences, with 20% to 30% occurring only once. This sample was also put to use in a study of T cells of mothers and their children.

The sequence derives from a boy between 10 and 17 years old in good health. This chain joins TRBV12-3 or TRBV12-4 and TRBJ2-1; D is uncertain. Sequenced material: blood. CDR3 DNA: TGTGCCAGCAGTTTTTCAGGCCCTCCCTACAATGAGCAGTTCTTC. Its translation is CASSFSGPPYNEQFF.